This entry lists 8 T cell receptor beta chains sequenced from one sample in a study of technical replicates of blood from a few donors. Profiling relied on immunoSEQ multiplex PCR, and the TCRdb table lists in-frame clones only, not all of them. This sample yields 60,000 to 90,000 clones, of which around 95% are seen a single time; 0.24% belongs to the top ten. Source material: T cells isolated from PBMCs. The receptors stem from a human donor in good health.

The V call is TRBV29-1, the J call TRBJ2-1; D perhaps matches TRBD2 (6 bases). Germline CDR1 reads SQVTM; CDR2 reads ANQGSEA. The germline V and J ends were trimmed by 7 bases and 0 bases, with 13 bases remaining between them. CDR3 length: 14 residues. For the CDR3, the DNA is TGCAGCGCATGGGGGACTTACTCCTACAATGAGCAGTTCTTC. Its protein is CSAWGTYSYNEQFF.

V is TRBV9 and J is TRBJ1-1; 7 bases agree with TRBD1. The CDR3 spans 14 residues. The V segment lost 1 base and the J segment 4 bases; nucleotides outside the gene matches: 4. CDR1 and CDR2 (germline): SGDLS, YYNGEE. CDR3 in DNA: TGTGCCAGCAGCGTAAGGGGGACAGTCACTGAAGCTTTCTTT. This translates into CASSVRGTVTEAFF. Using reference TRBV9 and TRBJ1-1 for the parts outside the CDR3, the full variable domain is DSGVTQTPKHLITATGQRVTLRCSPRSGDLSVYWYQQSLDQGLQFLIQYYNGEERAKGNILERFSAQQFPDLHSELNLSSLELGDSALYFCASSVRGTVTEAFFGQGTRLTVV.

The J gene is TRBJ2-7, the V gene TRBV6-1, with a weak D call TRBD2 (6 bases). The V end was cut by 7 bases, the J end by 6 bases, with 7 bases between. The CDR3 is 10 amino acids. CDR1 is MNHNS, CDR2 SASEGT, per germline. The CDR3 sequence: CASMGGEQYF. The DNA for the CDR3 is TGTGCCAGCATGGGGGGCGAGCAGTACTTC.

This clone showed up just once. The chain joins TRBV11-3 to TRBJ1-1, with 8 bases fitting TRBD1. Trimming removed 6 bases from V and 7 bases from J; junction bases left unmatched: 10. CDR1 is SGHNT, CDR2 YENEEA, per germline. The CDR3 loop spans 14 amino acids. This CDR3 reads CASRATGGGIEAFF. The DNA of the CDR3 is TGTGCCAGCAGGGCTACAGGGGGTGGGATTGAAGCTTTCTTT.

The CDR3 DNA is TGTGCCAGCAGCTCGACAGGGGGCTGGGAGACTGAAGCTTTCTTT. Translation gives CASSSTGGWETEAFF. This chain uses TRBV7-9 with TRBJ1-1; 10 bases align to TRBD1. Germline V gives CDR1 SEHNR, CDR2 FQNEAQ (reference sequence). V was clipped by 4 bases and J by 5 bases; unmatched bases: 7. The CDR3 extends over 15 amino acids.

The J gene is TRBJ1-2, the V gene TRBV5-1, with TRBD1 identical over 10 bases. The V segment lost 4 bases and the J segment 6 bases; nucleotides outside the gene matches: 6. Looked up from germline, CDR1 is SGHRS and CDR2 is YFSETQ. The CDR3 is made up of 14 amino acids. CDR3 region: CASSAGQGLDGYTF. The DNA of the CDR3 is TGCGCCAGCAGCGCGGGACAGGGGTTAGATGGCTACACCTTC. The full variable domain, its missing parts supplied by reference TRBV5-1 and TRBJ1-2, is KAGVTQTPRYLIKTRGQQVTLSCSPISGHRSVSWYQQTPGQGLQFLFEYFSETQRNKGNFPGRFSGRQFSNSRSEMNVSTLELGDSALYLCASSAGQGLDGYTFGSGTRLTVV.

The chain recombines TRBV27 with TRBJ1-4; D gene unclear. The CDR3 has 12 amino acids. V gave up 4 bases and J gave up 4 bases, with 4 bases separating them. CDR1 MNHEY and CDR2 SMNVEV come from the germline V gene (reference sequence). CDR3 DNA sequence: TGTGCCAGCAGTTCACTTAATGAAAAACTGTTTTTT. Its protein product is CASSSLNEKLFF.

The chain employs TRBV19 and TRBJ2-5; TRBD1 matches 7 bases. V trimming: 5 bases; J trimming: 4 bases; junction bases outside the gene matches: 7. The CDR3 extends over 14 amino acids. Germline CDR1 reads LNHDA; CDR2 reads SQIVND (reference sequence). The CDR3 nucleotides are TGTGCCAGTAGTCATGAAGGGGGCAGAGAGACCCAGTACTTC. Translating gives CASSHEGGRETQYF.